This TCR beta chain was observed in a study of somatic mutations in cytotoxic T cells in rheumatoid arthritis. Study outcomes and limitations: With advancing age, CD8+ clonality climbed in rheumatoid arthritis patients but did not rise in healthy controls. No correction for multiple comparisons was applied to the slight TRBV07 underrepresentation in rheumatoid arthritis patients.

Of the blood donors acting as healthy controls, roughly 59% were female, and their median age was approximately 57 years (range 21-70). Sequencing used immunoSEQ multiplex PCR; TCRdb keeps in-frame clones, though not all of them. This sample yields about 33,000 clones, of which about 80% are seen a single time; roughly 3.2% belongs to the top ten. Trimming cost V 5 bases and J 1 base, with 5 bases left between them. Germline V gene lookup returns CDR1 MNHEY and CDR2 SMNVEV (reference sequence). This CDR3 region has 13 residues. About this clone itself: Its target is unknown.

The specimen was CD8+ T cells sorted from blood. The J gene is TRBJ2-2, the V gene TRBV27; D unresolved. The TCR sequence derives from a man aged 40-50 years in good health. CDR3 residues: CASSPMNTGELFF. The CDR3, as DNA: TGTGCCAGCAGTCCCATGAACACCGGGGAGCTGTTTTTT.